This T cell receptor (beta chain) was recovered during a study of early T cells in non-severe SARS-CoV-2 infection. As concerns this clonotype: Its matching antigen is unknown.

Study-wide results and caveats: Reliance on VDJdb matching favored anti-spike CD8 responses; private and CD4 specificities were missed.

J lost 7 bases, V lost 3 bases, and 5 bases had no gene match. Per germline, CDR1 KGHDR and CDR2 SFDVKD. This CDR3 comprises 14 residues. Researchers attached unique molecular identifiers to individual cDNA molecules. A single record per CDR3 protein comes from TCRdb applying MiXCR to the 5' RACE reads. The sample lists around 60,000 distinct CDR3 sequences, 9.5% to 15% occurring once. This chain joins TRBV24-1 and TRBJ2-1; 7 bases line up with TRBD2. The material sequenced was whole blood. The clonotype comes from an adult who was a healthcare worker with PCR-confirmed SARS-CoV-2 infection or an uninfected control (not recorded which). The CDR3, as DNA: TGTGCCACCAGTGATAGGACTAGTTGGAATGAGCAGTTCTTC. It encodes CATSDRTSWNEQFF.